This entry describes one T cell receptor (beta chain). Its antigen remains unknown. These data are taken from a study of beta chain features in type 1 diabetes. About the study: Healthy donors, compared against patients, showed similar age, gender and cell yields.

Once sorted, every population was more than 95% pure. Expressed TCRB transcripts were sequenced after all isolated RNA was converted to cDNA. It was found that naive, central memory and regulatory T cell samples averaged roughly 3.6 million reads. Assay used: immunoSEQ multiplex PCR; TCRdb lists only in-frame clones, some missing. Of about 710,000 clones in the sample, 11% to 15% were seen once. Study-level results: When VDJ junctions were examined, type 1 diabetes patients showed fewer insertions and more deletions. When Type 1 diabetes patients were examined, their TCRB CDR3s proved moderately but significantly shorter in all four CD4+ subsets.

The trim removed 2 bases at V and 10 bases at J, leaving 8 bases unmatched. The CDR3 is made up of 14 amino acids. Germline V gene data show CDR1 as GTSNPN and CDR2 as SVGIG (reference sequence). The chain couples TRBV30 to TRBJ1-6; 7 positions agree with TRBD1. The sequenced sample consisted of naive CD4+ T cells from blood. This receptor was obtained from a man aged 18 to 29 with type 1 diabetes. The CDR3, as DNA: TGTGCCTGGAGTTACAGGGGTTTGCCCTCACCCCTCCACTTT. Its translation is CAWSYRGLPSPLHF.